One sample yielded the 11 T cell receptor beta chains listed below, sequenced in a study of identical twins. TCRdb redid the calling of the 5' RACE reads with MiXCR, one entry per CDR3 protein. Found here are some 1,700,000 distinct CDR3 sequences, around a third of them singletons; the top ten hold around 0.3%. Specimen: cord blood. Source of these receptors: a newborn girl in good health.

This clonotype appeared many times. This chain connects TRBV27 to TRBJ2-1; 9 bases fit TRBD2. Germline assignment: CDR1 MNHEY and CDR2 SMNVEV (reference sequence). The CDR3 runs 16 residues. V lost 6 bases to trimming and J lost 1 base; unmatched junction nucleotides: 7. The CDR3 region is CASRQLTSGSYNEQFF. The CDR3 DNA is TGTGCCAGCAGGCAATTGACTAGCGGTTCCTACAATGAGCAGTTCTTC.

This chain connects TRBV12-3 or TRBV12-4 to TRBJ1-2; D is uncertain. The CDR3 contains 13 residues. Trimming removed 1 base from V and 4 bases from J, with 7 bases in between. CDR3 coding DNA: TGTGCCAGCAGTTTAGTCCAGACCTATGGCTACACCTTC. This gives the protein CASSLVQTYGYTF.

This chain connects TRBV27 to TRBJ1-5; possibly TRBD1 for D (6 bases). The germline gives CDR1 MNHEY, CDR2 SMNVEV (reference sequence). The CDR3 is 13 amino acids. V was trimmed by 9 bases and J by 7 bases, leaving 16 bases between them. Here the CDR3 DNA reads TGTGCCAGTCTCAGGGGTGAGGGACAGCCCCAGCATTTT. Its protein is CASLRGEGQPQHF.

For the CDR3, the DNA is TGTGCCAGCAGTGGATTTACAGGGGTCACTGAAGCTTTCTTT. Protein: CASSGFTGVTEAFF. This chain links TRBV6-1 with TRBJ1-1; 7 bases are shared with TRBD1. Germline assignment: CDR1 MNHNS and CDR2 SASEGT. V lost 4 bases and J lost 4; bases outside the gene matches: 6. This CDR3 region has 14 residues.

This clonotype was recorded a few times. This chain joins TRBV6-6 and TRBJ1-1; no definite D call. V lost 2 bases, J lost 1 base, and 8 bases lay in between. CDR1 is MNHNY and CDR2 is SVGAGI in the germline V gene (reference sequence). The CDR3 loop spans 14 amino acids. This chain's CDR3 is CASSYPGENTEAFF. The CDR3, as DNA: TGTGCCAGCAGTTACCCGGGTGAGAACACTGAAGCTTTCTTT.

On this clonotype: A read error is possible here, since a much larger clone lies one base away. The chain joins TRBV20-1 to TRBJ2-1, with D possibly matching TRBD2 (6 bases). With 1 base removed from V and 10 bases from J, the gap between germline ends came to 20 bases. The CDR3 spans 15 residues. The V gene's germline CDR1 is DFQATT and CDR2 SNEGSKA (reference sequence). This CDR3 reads CSARAVGGNPNEQFF. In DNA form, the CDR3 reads TGCAGTGCTAGAGCGGTTGGCGGGAACCCCAACGAGCAGTTCTTC.

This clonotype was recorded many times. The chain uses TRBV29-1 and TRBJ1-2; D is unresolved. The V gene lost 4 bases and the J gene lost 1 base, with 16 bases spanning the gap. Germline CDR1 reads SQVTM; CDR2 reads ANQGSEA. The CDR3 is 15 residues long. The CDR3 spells CSVVALTPYNYGYTF. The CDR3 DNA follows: TGCAGCGTTGTTGCCCTGACACCCTATAACTATGGCTACACCTTC. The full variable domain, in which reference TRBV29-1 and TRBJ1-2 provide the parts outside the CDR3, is SAVISQKPSRDICQRGTSLTIQCQVDSQVTMMFWYRQQPGQSLTLIATANQGSEATYESGFVIDKFPISRPNLTFSTLTVSNMSPEDSSIYLCSVVALTPYNYGYTFGSGTRLTVV.

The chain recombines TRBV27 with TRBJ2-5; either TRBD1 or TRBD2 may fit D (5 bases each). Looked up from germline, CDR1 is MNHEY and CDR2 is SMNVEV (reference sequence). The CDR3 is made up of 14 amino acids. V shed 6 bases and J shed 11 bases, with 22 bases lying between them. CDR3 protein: CASSPTFRGNEQYF. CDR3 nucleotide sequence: TGTGCCAGCAGCCCCACGTTTCGGGGCAATGAGCAGTACTTC.

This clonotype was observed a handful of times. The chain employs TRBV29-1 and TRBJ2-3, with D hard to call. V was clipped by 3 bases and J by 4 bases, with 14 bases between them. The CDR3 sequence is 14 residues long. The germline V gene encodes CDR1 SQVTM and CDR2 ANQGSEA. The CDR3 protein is CSVDGTDYADTQYF. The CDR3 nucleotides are TGCAGCGTTGACGGCACGGATTACGCAGATACGCAGTATTTT.

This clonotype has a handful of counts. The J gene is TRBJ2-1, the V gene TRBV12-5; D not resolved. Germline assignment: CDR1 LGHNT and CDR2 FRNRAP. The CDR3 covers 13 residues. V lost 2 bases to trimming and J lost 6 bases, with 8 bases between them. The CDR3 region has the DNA TGTGCTAGTGGTTTGACCCCCAGCAATGAGCAGTTCTTC. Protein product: CASGLTPSNEQFF.

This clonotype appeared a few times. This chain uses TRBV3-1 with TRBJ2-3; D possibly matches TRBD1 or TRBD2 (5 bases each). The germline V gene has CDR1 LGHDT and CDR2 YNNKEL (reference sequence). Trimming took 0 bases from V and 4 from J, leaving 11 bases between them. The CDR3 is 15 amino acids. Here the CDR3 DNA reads TGTGCCAGCAGCCAAGAGGTCAGGGAGCCAGATACGCAGTATTTT. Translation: CASSQEVREPDTQYF.